This T cell receptor beta chain was sequenced during a study of HIV-infected patients and healthy controls. Findings and limits, study-wide: In healthy controls, MAIT alpha CDR3s were common; in HIV+ repertoires, severely depleted. Compared with controls, mean Gini indices were significantly raised in HIV-infected repertoires, possibly indicating oligoclonality.

By sample share, this clonotype is medium-sized (0.01 to 0.1%). Its antigen is unidentified. Whole blood was used without fractionation, so all unsorted peripheral T cells were included. Germline lookup yields CDR1 MNHEY and CDR2 SVGAGI. Trimming shortened V by 7 bases and J by 1 base, and 19 bases separated the two germline ends. There are 16 residues in the CDR3. 450 to 600 ng RNA was reverse transcribed with alpha and beta constant-region primers. Separate chain-specific third strand synthesis with multiplexing indices produced the alpha and beta libraries. Each cDNA molecule was barcoded, and a single primer pair amplified each chain. A single record per CDR3 protein comes from TCRdb applying MiXCR to the 5' RACE reads. This sample has about 10,000 distinct CDR3 sequences, with about 6.1% found just once.

The rearrangement links TRBV6-5 to TRBJ1-1; no clear D gene. Specimen: blood. The sequence was obtained from an adult in good health. This chain's CDR3 is CASISRSGVKNTEAFF. DNA of the CDR3: TGTGCCAGCATTTCCAGGTCCGGGGTAAAGAACACTGAAGCTTTCTTT.